The clone carrying this T cell receptor beta chain has a count of ten or more. The antigen is not known. Using quantitative 5'-RACE with molecular barcodes, the authors made TCR beta libraries. TCRdb redid the calling of the 5' RACE reads with MiXCR, one entry per CDR3 protein. The table records 200,000 to 250,000 distinct CDR3 sequences, 30% to 35% of them present only once. The V gene lost 5 bases and the J gene lost 3 bases, with 11 bases spanning the gap. Germline CDR1 and CDR2: SQVTM and ANQGSEA. The CDR3 covers 12 residues. The data were obtained in a study of CD8 T cells in ankylosing spondylitis. Study conclusions and caveats: Disease-linked clones displayed a CD8+ phenotype and appeared relatively rarely in peripheral blood.

This chain uses TRBV29-1 with TRBJ2-7, with no clear D. The material sequenced was blood, either unsorted or a sorted T cell fraction (not recorded which). This TCR was recovered from a male donor with ankylosing spondylitis or in good health (not recorded which). In DNA, the CDR3 is TGCAGCGTTAAGGTCCGAGGCTACGAGCAGTACTTC. This gives the protein CSVKVRGYEQYF.